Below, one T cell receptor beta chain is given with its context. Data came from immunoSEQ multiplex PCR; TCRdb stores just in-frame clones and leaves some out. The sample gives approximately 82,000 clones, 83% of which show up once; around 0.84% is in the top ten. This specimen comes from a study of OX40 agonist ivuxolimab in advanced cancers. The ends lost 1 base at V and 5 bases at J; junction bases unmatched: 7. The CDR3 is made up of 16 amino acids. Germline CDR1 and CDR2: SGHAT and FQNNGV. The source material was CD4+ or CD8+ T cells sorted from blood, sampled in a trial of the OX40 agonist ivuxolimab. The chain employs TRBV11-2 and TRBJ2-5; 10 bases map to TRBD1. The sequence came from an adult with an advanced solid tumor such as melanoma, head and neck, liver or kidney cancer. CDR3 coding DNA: TGTGCCAGCAGCTTAGGCACGACAGGGGGCGGCGAGACCCAGTACTTC. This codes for CASSLGTTGGGETQYF.